Sequencing of this T cell receptor (beta chain) was carried out in a study of CD8 T cells in ankylosing spondylitis. General observations from the study: In peripheral blood, disease-linked CD8+ clones occurred at relatively low frequencies. Reportedly, significant enrichment of disease-linked clones occurred in matched ankylosing spondylitis synovial fluid. Seemingly distinctive of ankylosing spondylitis blood was a TCR beta motif formed by eight highly homologous variants.

TCRdb reprocessed the 5' RACE reads with MiXCR, giving one entry per CDR3 protein. The sample includes 15,000 to 20,000 distinct CDR3 sequences, around 8% of them seen just once. This clonotype occurred many times. What it binds is unknown. The TCR comes from a male donor with ankylosing spondylitis or in good health (not recorded which). Sequencing used blood.

CDR3 DNA: TGTGCCAGCAGCTCCCAGGGGACAGGACTAGCCAAAAACATTCAGTACTTC. It translates to CASSSQGTGLAKNIQYF. V usage is TRBV5-5 and J usage is TRBJ2-4; 8 nucleotides align to TRBD1. Trimming removed 3 bases from V and 0 bases from J; junction bases left unmatched: 8. CDR1 and CDR2 (germline): SGHKS, YYEKEE (reference sequence). This CDR3 has 17 residues.